This TCR beta chain was identified during a study of T cells in Graves' hyperthyroidism and ophthalmopathy. In the study overall: Peripheral blood was drawn at first diagnosis, prior to all treatment.

In this sample, this clonotype turned up many times. Its matching antigen is unknown. Ophthalmopathy patients had moderate-to-severe active disease, CAS ≥3, NOSPECS ≥4, and disease duration under 3 months. Using RNA transcripts as the source, TCR beta CDR3 regions were amplified. HTBI primers were used for first-round RT-PCR of the TCR CDR3. TCRdb processed the multiplex PCR reads anew with MiXCR; each CDR3 protein has one entry. The repertoire holds approximately 430,000 distinct CDR3 sequences, 14% to 15% seen once, with about 12% in the top ten. Notes on the study in general: The model made its ophthalmopathy prediction, and onset followed a median approximately six months later. Most clonotypes that expanded in the thyroid above 0.001 also showed up in blood.

This receptor was identified in a man aged 18 to 29 with Graves' ophthalmopathy. Sequencing was done on a sample of blood.

The CDR3 DNA reads TGTGCCAGCAGGGAGCATAGGAAGACAGGGGCCGAGACCCAGTACTTC. Its protein is CASREHRKTGAETQYF. This chain links TRBV27 with TRBJ2-5, with 8 bases aligning to TRBD1. With V trimmed by 6 bases and J by 5 bases, 14 bases remained unmatched. The CDR3 contains 16 residues. The germline CDR1 and CDR2 sequences are MNHEY and SMNVEV (reference sequence).